This T cell receptor beta chain originates from a study of blood T cells in healthy people across ages. Unmatched junction bases numbered 7, after V lost 5 bases and J lost 0 bases. CDR1 is SQVTM and CDR2 is ANQGSEA in the germline V gene. The CDR3 has 15 amino acids. For the second PCR, which ran for about 6 to 11 cycles, a sample-barcoded 5' primer and a J-beta primer mix were used. Unique molecular identifiers of 12 random nucleotides labeled each cDNA. Sequencing recovered at least 3 million CDR3-containing paired-end reads from each sample. One entry per CDR3 protein results from TCRdb running MiXCR on the 5' RACE reads. The sample lists 1.4 million to 1.5 million distinct CDR3 sequences; 42% were seen once. This clonotype was picked up many times.

The chain joins TRBV29-1 to TRBJ2-1, with TRBD1 identical over 7 bases. The specimen sequenced was blood. The source is a woman aged 18-29 years in good health. The CDR3 DNA sequence: TGCAGCGTTCGGGGACAGCTCAGCTCCTACAATGAGCAGTTCTTC. This codes for CSVRGQLSSYNEQFF.